What follows are 10 T cell receptor beta chains derived from one specimen sequenced in a study of blood T cell repertoires in COVID-19 (dated by TCRdb to 2018 to 2021). Receptor amplification or capture employed the immunoSEQ multiplex PCR assay. TCRdb's version of the immuneACCESS table is confined to in-frame rearrangements and falls short of the full clone set. An unresolved V gene accounts for under half of the shortfall where checked; the remainder is of unknown origin. This sample gives roughly 55,000 clones in total; approximately 78% of them show up just once. Over 9.5% of the sample is held by the ten biggest clonotypes. Sample: peripheral blood. All receptors derive from an elderly man with acute or convalescent COVID-19.

The chain joins TRBV5-6 to TRBJ2-5; tentatively, D is TRBD1 (6 bases). The germline V gene encodes CDR1 SGHDT and CDR2 YYEEEE. Trimming shortened V by 4 bases and J by 2 bases, and 15 bases separated the two germline ends. The CDR3 sequence is 15 residues long. The CDR3 here is CASSGLRGQQETQYF. As DNA, the CDR3 is TGTGCCAGCAGCGGGCTGCGCGGACAGCAAGAGACCCAGTACTTC. The whole variable domain, remainder taken from reference TRBV5-6 and TRBJ2-5, is DAGVTQSPTHLIKTRGQQVTLRCSPKSGHDTVSWYQQALGQGPQFIFQYYEEEERQRGNFPDRFSGHQFPNYSSELNVNALLLGDSALYLCASSGLRGQQETQYFGPGTRLLVL.

The chain couples TRBV24-1 to TRBJ2-1; D may be TRBD1 (6 bases). This CDR3 spans 15 amino acids. Germline V gene lookup returns CDR1 KGHDR and CDR2 SFDVKD. V shed 4 bases and J shed 4 bases, with 13 bases lying between them. The CDR3 DNA is TGTGCCACCAGTGACCAGACAGGCGCTTACAATGAGCAGTTCTTC. Translating gives CATSDQTGAYNEQFF.

The CDR3, as DNA: TGTGCCACCAGCCAGCGGGGCGCCCCAGATACGCAGTATTTT. It yields the protein CATSQRGAPDTQYF. The chain uses TRBV24-1 and TRBJ2-3, with TRBD2 matching 7 bases. Germline V gives CDR1 KGHDR, CDR2 SFDVKD. This CDR3 spans 14 amino acids. V shed 7 bases, J shed 4 bases, and the junction held 7 bases outside the gene matches.

This clone came up a few times. This chain connects TRBV21-1 to TRBJ1-1; TRBD1 is the table's D call and was not checked against the DNA. TRBV21-1 corresponds to a pseudogene. This CDR3 is built from 17 residues. DNA for the CDR3: TGTGCCAGCAGCAAAGTGCGGACAGGGGGCTCTGACACTGAAGCTTTCTTT. Protein product: CASSKVRTGGSDTEAFF.

This chain joins TRBV2 and TRBJ2-1; D may be TRBD2 (5 bases). Germline V gene lookup returns CDR1 SNHLY and CDR2 FYNNEI. The V end was cut by 10 bases, the J end by 7 bases, with 11 bases between. The CDR3 covers 11 residues. CDR3 nucleotide sequence: TGTGCCACCTCTAGGGAGAATGAGCAGTTCTTC. It encodes CATSRENEQFF.

The genes are TRBV14 and TRBJ1-2; D remains ambiguous. The germline V gene encodes CDR1 SGHDN and CDR2 FVKESK. V was pared by 0 bases and J by 2 bases, with 10 bases between. The CDR3 extends over 15 amino acids. In DNA form, the CDR3 reads TGTGCCAGCAGCCAAGATGGTCGGGGAAACTATGGCTACACCTTC. Amino acid sequence: CASSQDGRGNYGYTF.

The V call is TRBV7-9, the J call TRBJ2-7; D perhaps matches TRBD2 (6 bases). The CDR3 is 15 amino acids. The germline V gene has CDR1 SEHNR and CDR2 FQNEAQ (reference sequence). Between the trimmed V and J ends, which lost 5 bases and 5 bases, there was a span of 19 bases. CDR3 coding DNA: TGTGCCAGCAGCAGCCTAGCGCCCCTTGGGGACGAGCAGTACTTC. It yields the protein CASSSLAPLGDEQYF. Complete variable domain (other parts from reference TRBV7-9 and TRBJ2-7): DTGVSQNPRHKITKRGQNVTFRCDPISEHNRLYWYRQTLGQGPEFLTYFQNEAQLEKSRLLSDRFSAERPKGSFSTLEIQRTEQGDSAMYLCASSSLAPLGDEQYFGPGTRLTVT.

This chain uses TRBV19 with TRBJ1-2, with 9 nucleotides matching TRBD1. Germline assignment: CDR1 LNHDA and CDR2 SQIVND (reference sequence). The CDR3 is 17 residues long. The V and J ends lost 5 bases and 0 bases, in that order; junction bases with no gene match: 10. The CDR3 region has the DNA TGTGCCAGTAGTCCGCAGACCCGACAGGGGGCTAACTATGGCTACACCTTC. This codes for CASSPQTRQGANYGYTF.

The sample holds one count of this clone. The genes are TRBV28 and TRBJ2-1; TRBD1 might be the D (6 bases). Per the germline V gene, CDR1 is MDHEN and CDR2 is SYDVKM. The CDR3 spans 15 residues. Trimming left V 2 bases short and J 9 bases short, with 17 bases between. CDR3 sequence: CASSLRGTNVGEQFF. The CDR3 region has the DNA TGTGCCAGCAGTTTAAGGGGGACCAACGTAGGTGAGCAGTTCTTC.

The table lists this clone with a few counts. The V call is TRBV5-1, the J call TRBJ2-1; a possible D gene is TRBD1 (6 bases). The CDR3 is 19 amino acids. The V end lost 5 bases, the J end lost 7 bases, and 31 bases lay between the germline ends. Germline CDR1 reads SGHRS; CDR2 reads YFSETQ. The CDR3 bases are TGCGCCAGCAGAGACCAACCCCCCTTACAGGGACCCCTGGGGAATGAGCAGTTCTTC. It is translated as CASRDQPPLQGPLGNEQFF.